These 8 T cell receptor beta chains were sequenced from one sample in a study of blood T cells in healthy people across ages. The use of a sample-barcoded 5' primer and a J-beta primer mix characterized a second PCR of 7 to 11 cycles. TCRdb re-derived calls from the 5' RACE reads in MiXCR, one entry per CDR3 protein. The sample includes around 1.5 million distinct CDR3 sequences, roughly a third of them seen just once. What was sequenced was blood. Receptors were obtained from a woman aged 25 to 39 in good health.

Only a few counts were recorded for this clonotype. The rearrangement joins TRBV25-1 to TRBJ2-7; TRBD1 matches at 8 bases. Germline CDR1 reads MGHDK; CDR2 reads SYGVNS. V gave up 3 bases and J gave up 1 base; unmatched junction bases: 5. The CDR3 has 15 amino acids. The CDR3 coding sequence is TGTGCCAGCAGTGACCCCGGGACAGGATCCTACGAGCAGTACTTC. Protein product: CASSDPGTGSYEQYF.

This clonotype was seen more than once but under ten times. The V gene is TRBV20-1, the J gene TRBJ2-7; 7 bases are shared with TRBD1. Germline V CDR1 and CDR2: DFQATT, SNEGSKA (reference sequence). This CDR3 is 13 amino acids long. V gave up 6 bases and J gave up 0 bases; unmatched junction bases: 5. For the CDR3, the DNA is TGCAGTGCCGCCCGACAGGGCTCCTACGAGCAGTACTTC. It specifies CSAARQGSYEQYF.

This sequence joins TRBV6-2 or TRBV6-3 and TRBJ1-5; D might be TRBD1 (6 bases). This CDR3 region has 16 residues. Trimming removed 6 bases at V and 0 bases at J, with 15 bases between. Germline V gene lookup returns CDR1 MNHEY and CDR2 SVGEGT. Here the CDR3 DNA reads TGTGCCAGCAGCAAGCCGGGACACAATAGCAATCAGCCCCAGCATTTT. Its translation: CASSKPGHNSNQPQHF.

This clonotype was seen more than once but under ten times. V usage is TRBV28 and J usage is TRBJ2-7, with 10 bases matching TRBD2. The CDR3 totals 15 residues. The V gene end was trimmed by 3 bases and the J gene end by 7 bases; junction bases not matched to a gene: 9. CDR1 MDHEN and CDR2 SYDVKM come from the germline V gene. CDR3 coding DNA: TGTGCCAGCAGTTTGAGCGGGAGGGCCAGGGGAGAGCAGTACTTC. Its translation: CASSLSGRARGEQYF.

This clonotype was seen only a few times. The CDR3 sequence is CSAAGTSLLQYF. As DNA, the CDR3 is TGCAGTGCTGCAGGGACTAGTCTTCTACAGTACTTC. This rearrangement joins TRBV20-1 to TRBJ2-7, with 8 bases identical to TRBD2. The length of the CDR3 is 12 residues. Germline CDR1 DFQATT, CDR2 SNEGSKA (reference sequence). Trimming took 5 bases from V and 10 from J; bases not matched to a gene: 10.

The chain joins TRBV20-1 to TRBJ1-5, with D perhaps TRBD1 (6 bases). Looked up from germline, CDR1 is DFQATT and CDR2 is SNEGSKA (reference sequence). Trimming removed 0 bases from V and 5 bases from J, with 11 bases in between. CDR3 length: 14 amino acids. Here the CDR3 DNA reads TGCAGTGCTAGAGAGGGGGGGGCATATCAGCCCCAGCATTTT. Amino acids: CSAREGGAYQPQHF.

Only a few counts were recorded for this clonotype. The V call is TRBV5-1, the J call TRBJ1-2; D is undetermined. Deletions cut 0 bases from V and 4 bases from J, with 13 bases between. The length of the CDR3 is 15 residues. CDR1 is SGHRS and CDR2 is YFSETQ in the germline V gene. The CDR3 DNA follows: TGCGCCAGCAGCTTGGGCTACGGGCAGTGCTATGGCTACACCTTC. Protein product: CASSLGYGQCYGYTF.

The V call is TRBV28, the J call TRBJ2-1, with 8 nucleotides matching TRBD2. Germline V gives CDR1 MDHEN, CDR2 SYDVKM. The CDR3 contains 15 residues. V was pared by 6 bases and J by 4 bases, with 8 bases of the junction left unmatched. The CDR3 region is CASSHGTSHYNEQFF. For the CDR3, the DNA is TGTGCCAGCAGCCATGGGACTAGTCATTACAATGAGCAGTTCTTC.